This T cell receptor (beta chain) derives from a study of T cell repertoires in cytomegalovirus infection. Study information: Well-studied HLA-B-restricted CMV epitopes were used in the study alongside recently identified HLA-C-restricted ones. Both CMV infection and a matching HLA type were indicated by public TCR beta signatures.

Via MiXCR, TCRdb re-called the reads, giving one row per CDR3 protein. The data show around 800,000 distinct CDR3 sequences, approximately 32% seen once. Study-wide results and limits: Identification of carriers of CMV plus the relevant HLA was achieved through cumulative public TCR beta family frequency. HLA-C-restricted CMV-specific TCR beta clonotypes were dominant in the ex vivo response.

With regard to this clonotype: Its antigen is currently unknown.

With 1 base clipped from V and 3 bases from J, the junction kept 5 bases outside the gene matches. CDR1 is SEHNR, CDR2 FQNEAQ, per germline (reference sequence). The CDR3 extends over 15 amino acids. The genes are TRBV7-9 and TRBJ2-5, with TRBD1 matching 7 bases. The receptor was isolated from a human donor in good health (CMV status not recorded). Some clones in this sample may be carry-over from other donors' samples. The input for sequencing was cultured CD8+ T cells from PBMCs, taken from culture after CMV antigen stimulation. The CDR3 DNA follows: TGTGCCAGCAGCTTAGGAAGGGACAGAAAAGAGACCCAGTACTTC. It specifies CASSLGRDRKETQYF.